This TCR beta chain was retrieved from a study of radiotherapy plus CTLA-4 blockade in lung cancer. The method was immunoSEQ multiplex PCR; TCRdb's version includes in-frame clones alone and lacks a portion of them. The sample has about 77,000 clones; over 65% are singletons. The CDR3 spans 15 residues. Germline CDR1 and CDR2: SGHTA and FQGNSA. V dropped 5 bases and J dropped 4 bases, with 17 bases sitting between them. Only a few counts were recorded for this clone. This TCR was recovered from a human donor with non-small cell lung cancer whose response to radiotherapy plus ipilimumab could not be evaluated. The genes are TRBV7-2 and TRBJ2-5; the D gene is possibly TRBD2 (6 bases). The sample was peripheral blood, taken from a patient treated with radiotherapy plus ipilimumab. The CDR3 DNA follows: TGTGCCAGCAGCCCTGGGGGGTCCGGGCTAGAGACCCAGTACTTC. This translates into CASSPGGSGLETQYF.